This paragraph reports one TCR beta chain. Antigen unknown. This sample is drawn from a study of molecular identifiers for immune sequencing clone quantification. The study's findings and limits: Clonotypes topping 20 RNA copies carried over 99% of effector molecules but under 1% of naive ones.

Naive CD8 libraries used roughly 17,000 to 1,100,000 sorted cells and 10%, 30% or 50% RNA. In the sort, naive CD8 T cells were defined as CD8+CD4-CCR7+CD45RA+. This CDR3 contains 15 residues. The V and J ends lost 1 base and 6 bases, in that order; junction bases with no gene match: 6. CDR1 LNHDA and CDR2 SQIVND come from the germline V gene (reference sequence). Methods described previously were used for bulk TCR libraries, and listed TCR primers were applied. Via MiXCR, TCRdb re-called the PCR reads, giving one row per CDR3 protein. The top ten clones hold about 0.84% of a sample with approximately 590,000 distinct CDR3 sequences, roughly 25% of them seen once.

The sequencing sample was made of naive CD8+ T cells from blood, with Jurkat cell RNA spiked in. The subset: FACS-sorted CD8+CD4-CCR7+CD45RA+ naive T cells. The source is a human donor in good health. Some libraries in this study had Jurkat cell RNA spiked in. J is TRBJ1-5 and V is TRBV19, with 7 positions matching TRBD1. The CDR3 is CASSIAQGFFQPQHF. CDR3 coding DNA: TGTGCCAGTAGTATAGCACAGGGGTTTTTTCAGCCCCAGCATTTT.